This T cell receptor (beta chain) was retrieved from a study of Graves' ophthalmopathy and Graves' hyperthyroidism. V was pared by 5 bases and J by 4 bases, with 15 bases between. This CDR3 spans 15 amino acids. In germline, CDR1 is MNHNS, CDR2 SASEGT. RNA transcripts served as template for amplifying TCR beta CDR3 sequences. HTBI-primed first-round RT-PCR preceded second-round multiplex PCR. TCRdb re-analysed the multiplex PCR reads in MiXCR, keeping a single row per CDR3 protein. The table has about 1.1 million distinct CDR3 sequences, approximately 35% seen once. Specimen: peripheral blood or thyroid tissue (not recorded which). This chain uses TRBV6-1 with TRBJ1-5; D is unresolved. The TCR was taken from an adult man with Graves' hyperthyroidism. CDR3 residues: CASSLWGMVNQPQHF. Here the CDR3 DNA reads TGTGCCAGCAGTTTGTGGGGAATGGTTAATCAGCCCCAGCATTTT.